Presented here are 14 T cell receptor beta chains from one specimen sequenced in a study of CD8 T cells in Susac syndrome. Roughly 0.45 to 1 ug RNA was reverse transcribed with random hexamers. TCRdb re-called the immunoSEQ multiplex PCR reads through MiXCR, storing one row per CDR3 protein. The sample comprises 95,000 to 150,000 distinct CDR3 sequences, roughly 94% of which are singletons, and about 0.3% rests with the top ten. Specimen: CD8+ T cells from PBMCs. All receptors come from a human donor with Susac syndrome.

This chain links TRBV12-5 with TRBJ2-1; D possibly corresponds to TRBD2 (5 bases). With 2 bases removed from V and 5 bases from J, the gap between germline ends came to 16 bases. CDR3 length: 16 residues. Germline CDR1 is LGHNT and CDR2 is FRNRAP. CDR3 sequence reads: CASGLPGEGTNNEQFF. The CDR3 nucleotides are TGTGCTAGTGGTTTGCCCGGTGAGGGAACGAACAATGAGCAGTTCTTC.

The rearrangement links TRBV7-8 to TRBJ2-4; 10 bases line up with TRBD2. Germline CDR1 is SGHVS and CDR2 is FQNEAQ. Trimming took 3 bases from V and 1 from J; bases not matched to a gene: 9. The length of the CDR3 is 18 residues. The CDR3 DNA reads TGTGCCAGCAGCTTCCCCCCTACTAGCGGGGTTGCCAAAAACATTCAGTACTTC. Amino acid sequence: CASSFPPTSGVAKNIQYF.

The rearrangement uses TRBV6-6 and TRBJ1-5; D remains ambiguous. CDR3 size: 16 residues. CDR1 MNHNY and CDR2 SVGAGI come from the germline V gene (reference sequence). Between the trimmed V and J ends, which lost 0 bases and 0 bases, there was a span of 9 bases. DNA for the CDR3: TGTGCCAGCAGTTACTCGGTCAGCTATAGCAATCAGCCCCAGCATTTT. This translates into CASSYSVSYSNQPQHF.

The chain joins TRBV7-8 to TRBJ2-1, with unresolved D. Looked up from germline, CDR1 is SGHVS and CDR2 is FQNEAQ. The V end lost 5 bases, the J end lost 6 bases, and 11 bases lay between the germline ends. The CDR3 is 13 amino acids. CDR3 nucleotide sequence: TGTGCCAGCAGCCCTGGGTCTACCAATGAGCAGTTCTTC. It translates to CASSPGSTNEQFF.

The chain employs TRBV13 and TRBJ2-2; D is possibly TRBD1 (6 bases). The germline V gene encodes CDR1 PRHDT and CDR2 FYEKMQ (reference sequence). The V and J ends lost 5 bases and 1 base respectively, with 14 bases between them. The CDR3 runs 16 residues. The DNA of the CDR3 is TGTGCCAGCAGCGTATACAGGGAGCAGAACACCGGGGAGCTGTTTTTT. Protein sequence: CASSVYREQNTGELFF. Together with reference TRBV13 and TRBJ2-2, the CDR3 gives the full variable domain: AAGVIQSPRHLIKEKRETATLKCYPIPRHDTVYWYQQGPGQDPQFLISFYEKMQSDKGSIPDRFSAQQFSDYHSELNMSSLELGDSALYFCASSVYREQNTGELFFGEGSRLTVL.

This chain links TRBV27 with TRBJ2-7, with D perhaps TRBD1 or TRBD2 (5 bases each). The germline V and J ends were trimmed by 4 bases and 0 bases, with 13 bases remaining between them. The CDR3 totals 15 residues. The germline CDR1 and CDR2 sequences are MNHEY and SMNVEV (reference sequence). The CDR3 here is CASSSRGPSSYEQYF. CDR3 sequence (DNA): TGTGCCAGCAGTTCCCGGGGCCCGAGCTCCTACGAGCAGTACTTC.

This chain connects TRBV13 to TRBJ2-1; no clear D. Germline assignment: CDR1 PRHDT and CDR2 FYEKMQ (reference sequence). The CDR3 length is 16 residues. Trimming pared 1 base from V and 1 base from J, leaving 11 bases between. The CDR3 loop reads CASSLVLGKSYNEQFF. The CDR3 nucleotides read TGTGCCAGCAGCTTAGTATTGGGGAAGTCCTACAATGAGCAGTTCTTC.

The chain has TRBV7-2 and TRBJ2-3, with 9 bases identical to TRBD2. V gave up 6 bases and J gave up 6 bases; unmatched junction bases: 10. CDR3 size: 15 residues. Germline V gives CDR1 SGHTA, CDR2 FQGNSA. CDR3 DNA: TGTGCCAGCAGGACTAGCGCGGGGGGGCTCGATACGCAGTATTTT. It encodes CASRTSAGGLDTQYF. Full variable domain (outside the CDR3, taken from reference TRBV7-2 and TRBJ2-3): GAGVSQSPSNKVTEKGKDVELRCDPISGHTALYWYRQSLGQGLEFLIYFQGNSAPDKSGLPSDRFSAERTGGSVSTLTIQRTQQEDSAVYLCASRTSAGGLDTQYFGPGTRLTVL.

The CDR3 DNA reads TGCGCCAGCAGCTTGGTTGGGGGGCCAAATTCACCCCTCCACTTT. This gives the protein CASSLVGGPNSPLHF. The rearrangement joins TRBV5-1 to TRBJ1-6, with D possibly matching TRBD1 (6 bases). V shed 0 bases and J shed 7 bases, with 11 bases lying between them. The CDR3 sequence is 15 residues long. The germline V gene encodes CDR1 SGHRS and CDR2 YFSETQ.

The J gene is TRBJ2-5, the V gene TRBV27, with 8 bases matching TRBD1. The V segment lost 11 bases and the J segment 5 bases; nucleotides outside the gene matches: 16. The CDR3 has 15 amino acids. CDR1 is MNHEY and CDR2 is SMNVEV in the germline V gene (reference sequence). The CDR3 DNA reads as TGTGCCTCGATTTCGACAGGGGCTCCTGAGGAGACCCAGTACTTC. The encoded protein is CASISTGAPEETQYF.

V is TRBV4-2 and J is TRBJ2-5; D tentatively fits TRBD1 or TRBD2 (6 bases each). CDR3 length: 15 residues. The ends were cut back, 1 base at V and 5 bases at J, with 14 bases in the middle. CDR1 is LGHNA, CDR2 YNFKEQ, per germline. The CDR3 DNA follows: TGTGCCAGCAGCCAAGTTTGGAGGGGGGCGGAGACCCAGTACTTC. This sequence encodes CASSQVWRGAETQYF.

This clonotype was seen only a few times. The chain employs TRBV9 and TRBJ2-6; D is ambiguous. The CDR3 contains 13 residues. Germline V gene lookup returns CDR1 SGDLS and CDR2 YYNGEE. Trimming took off 2 bases at V and 0 bases at J, with 0 bases between the two ends. The CDR3: CASSVSGANVLTF. CDR3 sequence (DNA): TGTGCCAGCAGCGTCTCTGGGGCCAACGTCCTGACTTTC.

The CDR3 loop is CASSPKTLMNTEAFF. CDR3 nucleotide sequence: TGTGCCAGCAGCCCAAAGACACTTATGAACACTGAAGCTTTCTTT. The chain is built from TRBV11-2 and TRBJ1-1; D is undetermined. The CDR3 is made up of 15 amino acids. CDR1 and CDR2 from the germline V gene are SGHAT and FQNNGV. Trimming removed 5 bases at V and 0 bases at J, with 13 bases between.

V usage is TRBV9 and J usage is TRBJ2-2; 12 bases map to TRBD1. The germline V gene encodes CDR1 SGDLS and CDR2 YYNGEE. The CDR3 length is 16 residues. Trimming cost V 2 bases and J 8 bases; bases outside gene matches: 7. The CDR3 sequence is CASSVGTGGIKGELFF. As DNA, the CDR3 is TGTGCCAGCAGCGTCGGGACAGGGGGCATTAAGGGGGAGCTGTTTTTT.